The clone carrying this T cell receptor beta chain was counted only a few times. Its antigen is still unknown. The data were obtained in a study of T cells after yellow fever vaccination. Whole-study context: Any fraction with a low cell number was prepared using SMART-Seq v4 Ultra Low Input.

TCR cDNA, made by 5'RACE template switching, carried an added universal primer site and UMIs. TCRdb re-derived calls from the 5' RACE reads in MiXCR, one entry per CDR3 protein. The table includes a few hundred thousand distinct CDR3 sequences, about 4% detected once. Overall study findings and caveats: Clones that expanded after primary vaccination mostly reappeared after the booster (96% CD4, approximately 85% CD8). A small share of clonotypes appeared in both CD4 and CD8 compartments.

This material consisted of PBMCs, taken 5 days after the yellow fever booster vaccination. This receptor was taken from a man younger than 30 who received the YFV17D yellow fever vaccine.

The chain's CDR3 is CASSGFQNEKLFF. The CDR3 region has the DNA TGTGCCAGCAGTGGTTTTCAGAATGAAAAACTGTTTTTT. V is TRBV25-1 and J is TRBJ1-4; D remains unclear. The CDR3 consists of 13 residues. The ends were cut back, 4 bases at V and 5 bases at J, with 8 bases in the middle. Germline V gene data show CDR1 as MGHDK and CDR2 as SYGVNS.